This T cell receptor beta chain was obtained from a study of blood T cells in healthy people across ages. Study results and limitations: Roughly linear age-related decline in beta diversity appeared, significant by age around 38. A strong correlation was seen between TCR beta diversity and naive T cell percentage.

In this sample, this clonotype turned up many times. Its antigen is not identified. Donors gave around 10 milliliters of peripheral blood apiece. CDR1 and CDR2 (germline): MDHEN, SYDVKM. The CDR3 is 12 amino acids. The junction had 1 base not matched to a gene; V was cut back by 8 bases and J by 3 bases. The authors ran a second PCR of about 6 to 12 cycles using a sample-barcoded 5' primer and a J-beta primer mix. With 12 random nucleotides, a template-switch adaptor tagged each individual cDNA molecule. TCRdb recomputed calls from the 5' RACE reads with MiXCR, one row per CDR3 protein. Of around 1,800,000 distinct CDR3 sequences listed, around 40% were seen once; the top ten hold roughly 24%.

The origin of this receptor is a human donor in good health. The rearrangement joins TRBV28 to TRBJ2-4; 7 bases fit TRBD1. The material sequenced was blood. As DNA, the CDR3 is TGTGCCAGCCGGGACAGCAAAAACATTCAGTACTTC. Encoded protein: CASRDSKNIQYF. Full variable domain (outside the CDR3, taken from reference TRBV28 and TRBJ2-4): DVKVTQSSRYLVKRTGEKVFLECVQDMDHENMFWYRQDPGLGLRLIYFSYDVKMKEKGDIPEGYSVSREKKERFSLILESASTNQTSMYLCASRDSKNIQYFGAGTRLSVL.